This T cell receptor (beta chain) was recovered during a study of T cells after yellow fever vaccination. Study overall: The SMART-Seq v4 Ultra Low Input method served to prepare the low-cell-number fractions. Findings and caveats of the study: The secondary response showed a weaker magnitude and a faster peak, day 5 versus 15.

The CDR3 has 15 residues. With 4 bases removed from V and 8 bases from J, the gap between germline ends came to 18 bases. This clonotype was counted between two and nine times. Its antigen is not identified. The TCR cDNA carried a universal primer site and UMIs from 5'RACE template switching. Using its own MiXCR run on the 5' RACE reads, TCRdb lists one record per CDR3 protein. Of about 320,000 distinct CDR3 sequences listed, over 3.5% are singletons. V usage is TRBV12-3 or TRBV12-4 and J usage is TRBJ2-1; D tentatively fits TRBD1 or TRBD2 (5 bases each). The origin of this receptor is a young man who received the YFV17D yellow fever vaccine. Specimen: PBMCs, collected 15 days after the yellow fever booster vaccination. The CDR3 DNA sequence: TGTGCCAGCAGTTATTGGGACCTAGTTAAGTATGAGCAGTTCTTC. It yields the protein CASSYWDLVKYEQFF.